This T cell receptor (beta chain) was captured in a study of cytomegalovirus exposure and HLA in healthy donors. Study overall: Most donors, more than 80% of more than 300 genotyped, fell in the Caucasian-associated ancestry cluster.

Note on this clone: Its antigen is unidentified.

The PCR made use of 60 Vbeta and 13 Jbeta primers. This table comes from immunoSEQ multiplex PCR, and its TCRdb copy is limited to in-frame clones, with some not included. The sample consists of about 130,000 clones, roughly four fifths of them appearing once. Study-wide findings and caveats: Later analysis demonstrated an association between a missense DCLRE1C variant and TCR beta V- and J-gene trimming.

With 1 base removed from V and 5 bases from J, the gap between germline ends came to 12 bases. Per the germline V gene, CDR1 is MNHEY and CDR2 is SMNVEV (reference sequence). This CDR3 has 14 amino acids. The receptor was derived from a woman aged 50 to 65 in good health and CMV-seronegative. This sequence joins TRBV27 and TRBJ2-7; D is unclear. Input material: PBMCs. In nucleotides, the CDR3 is TGTGCCAGCAGTTTATGGGCAGGTGCCCACGAGCAGTACTTC. The encoded protein is CASSLWAGAHEQYF.